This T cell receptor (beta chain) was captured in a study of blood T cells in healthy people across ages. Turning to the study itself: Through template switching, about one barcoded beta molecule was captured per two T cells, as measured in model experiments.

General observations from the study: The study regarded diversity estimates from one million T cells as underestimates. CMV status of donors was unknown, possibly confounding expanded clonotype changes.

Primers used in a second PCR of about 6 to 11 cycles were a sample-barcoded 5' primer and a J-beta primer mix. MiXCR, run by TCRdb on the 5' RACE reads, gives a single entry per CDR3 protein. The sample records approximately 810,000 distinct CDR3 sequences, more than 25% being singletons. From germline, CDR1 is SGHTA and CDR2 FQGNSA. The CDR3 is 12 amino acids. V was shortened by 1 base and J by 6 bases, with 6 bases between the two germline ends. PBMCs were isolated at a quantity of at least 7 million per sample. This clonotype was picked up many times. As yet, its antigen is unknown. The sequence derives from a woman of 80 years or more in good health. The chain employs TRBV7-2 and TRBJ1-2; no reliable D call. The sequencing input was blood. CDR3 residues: CASSLEVHGYTF. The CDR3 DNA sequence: TGTGCCAGCAGCTTAGAAGTCCATGGCTACACCTTC.